One and the same sample provided the 11 T cell receptor beta chains below, sequenced in a study of PD-L1 blockade in urothelial cancer. TCRdb's table, derived via immunoSEQ multiplex PCR, lists solely in-frame clones and lacks some. The sample consists of some 65,000 clones, 80% to 85% of them appearing once. Described time point: pretreatment peripheral blood. This specimen was PBMCs, taken around atezolizumab (anti-PD-L1) treatment. Receptors originate from an older man with urothelial cancer.

The chain links TRBV6-1 to TRBJ2-1; 8 bases agree with TRBD2. Germline V gene lookup returns CDR1 MNHNS and CDR2 SASEGT. Trimming took 4 bases from V and 9 from J; bases not matched to a gene: 8. CDR3 length: 14 residues. As DNA, the CDR3 is TGTGCCAGCAGTGTATTAGCGGGAATCGGTGAGCAGTTCTTC. Amino acids: CASSVLAGIGEQFF.

The chain uses TRBV7-7 and TRBJ1-2; D unresolved. The CDR3 is 13 residues long. Germline V gene data show CDR1 as SSHAT and CDR2 as FNYEAQ (reference sequence). The CDR3 is CAITPLRGYGYTF. In nucleotides, the CDR3 is TGTGCTATCACTCCCCTGCGAGGGTATGGCTACACCTTC.

The V and J genes are TRBV7-2 and TRBJ2-1; 11 bases align to TRBD2. Looked up from germline, CDR1 is SGHTA and CDR2 is FQGNSA. The CDR3 consists of 17 residues. V lost 2 bases to trimming and J lost 5 bases; unmatched junction nucleotides: 8. CDR3 region: CASSLRITSGGDNEQFF. In DNA form, the CDR3 reads TGTGCCAGCAGCTTACGAATAACTAGCGGGGGAGACAATGAGCAGTTCTTC.

This sequence joins TRBV4-1 and TRBJ2-3; 8 nucleotides agree with TRBD2. The germline CDR1 and CDR2 sequences are MGHRA and YSYEKL. The CDR3 extends over 17 amino acids. J was trimmed by 2 bases and V by 0 bases; bases with no gene match: 7. CDR3 region: CASSQDLGGRNTDTQYF. The CDR3 coding sequence is TGCGCCAGCAGCCAAGATTTGGGCGGGAGGAACACAGATACGCAGTATTTT.

The chain combines TRBV5-4 with TRBJ1-2, with a tentative D call TRBD1 (6 bases). Trimming removed 4 bases at V and 4 bases at J, with 17 bases between. The CDR3 runs 15 residues. Germline CDR1 SGHNT, CDR2 YYREEE (reference sequence). Here the CDR3 DNA reads TGTGCCAGCAGCCCCCGGAGTGGGGGCAGCTATGGCTACACCTTC. Protein sequence: CASSPRSGGSYGYTF. Supplemented by reference TRBV5-4 and TRBJ1-2, the full variable domain reads ETGVTQSPTHLIKTRGQQVTLRCSSQSGHNTVSWYQQALGQGPQFIFQYYREEENGRGNFPPRFSGLQFPNYSSELNVNALELDDSALYLCASSPRSGGSYGYTFGSGTRLTVV.

The V gene is TRBV27, the J gene TRBJ2-2; the match to TRBD2 covers 10 bases. CDR1 and CDR2 from the germline V gene are MNHEY and SMNVEV (reference sequence). The CDR3 is 17 residues long. Trimming removed 4 bases from V and 5 bases from J; junction bases left unmatched: 10. The CDR3 is CASSSRASGSPTGELFF. The CDR3 region has the DNA TGTGCCAGCAGTTCCCGAGCTAGCGGGAGCCCGACCGGGGAGCTGTTTTTT.

The chain uses TRBV18 and TRBJ2-1; 12 bases align to TRBD2. Germline assignment: CDR1 KGHSH and CDR2 LQKENI. The CDR3 has 17 residues. V dropped 0 bases and J dropped 9; count of bases not matched to a gene: 9. The CDR3 DNA reads as TGTGCCAGCTCACCACCGTCGTCAGCTAGCGGGAGGGCTGAGCAGTTCTTC. Protein sequence: CASSPPSSASGRAEQFF.

Notes on this clone: The same CDR3 arises from other DNA sequences in this sample as well. The genes are TRBV9 and TRBJ2-1, with D possibly being TRBD2 (5 bases). The V end was cut by 0 bases, the J end by 3 bases, with 7 bases between. The length of the CDR3 is 14 residues. CDR1 is SGDLS, CDR2 YYNGEE, per germline. The CDR3 nucleotides read TGTGCCAGCAGCGTAGGACGGGGCTACAATGAGCAGTTCTTC. It yields the protein CASSVGRGYNEQFF.

This clone was seen only once. The chain recombines TRBV19 with TRBJ1-4; D not resolved. The CDR3 spans 13 residues. Germline CDR1 is LNHDA and CDR2 is SQIVND (reference sequence). The ends were cut back, 5 bases at V and 6 bases at J, with 10 bases in the middle. The CDR3, as DNA: TGTGCCAGTAGTTCGTTAGACTATGAAAAACTGTTTTTT. Translation: CASSSLDYEKLFF.

The genes are TRBV29-1 and TRBJ2-3; the match to TRBD1 covers 9 bases. Trimming took 6 bases from V and 8 from J; bases not matched to a gene: 6. CDR1 is SQVTM, CDR2 ANQGSEA, per germline. The CDR3 is 12 residues long. The CDR3 DNA reads TGCAGCGTCGGACAGGGGCGTTTTACGCAGTATTTT. Protein sequence: CSVGQGRFTQYF.

The chain employs TRBV9 and TRBJ2-1; TRBD2 agrees at 8 bases. The CDR3 runs 15 residues. Germline lookup yields CDR1 SGDLS and CDR2 YYNGEE. The J segment lost 6 bases and the V segment lost 2 bases, leaving 7 bases of the junction unmatched. CDR3 region: CASSVTGLETNEQFF. CDR3 DNA: TGTGCCAGCAGCGTGACGGGACTAGAAACCAATGAGCAGTTCTTC.